The clone carrying this TCR beta chain was observed a single time. These data come from a study of identical twins. Germline V gene data show CDR1 as SGDLS and CDR2 as YYNGEE. Trimming removed 4 bases from V and 9 bases from J, with 14 bases in between. The CDR3 is 13 amino acids. Everyone who gave samples was a healthy Caucasian. A universal primer site was incorporated via template switching, and the cDNA contained unique molecular identifiers. From the 5' RACE reads, TCRdb called clonotypes with MiXCR, one entry per CDR3 protein. The repertoire holds fewer than 900,000 distinct CDR3 sequences, 15% to 20% seen once, with about 12% in the top ten. The data were also submitted as part of a second study, on T cells expressing NK-cell markers. That source reports: It is unclear if expanded NKG2C-expressing clones target HCMV antigens.

The sequenced material came from PBMCs. The receptor was derived from a woman younger than 30 in good health. This chain links TRBV9 with TRBJ2-1, with unresolved D. The CDR3, as DNA: TGTGCCAGCAGCCCCCAACAATGGGGTGAGCAGTTCTTC. It codes for CASSPQQWGEQFF.